This record covers a single T cell receptor (beta chain). Its antigen is as yet unknown. J gave up 4 bases and V 2 bases, and 4 bases lay outside the gene matches. CDR3 length: 14 residues. Germline V gene lookup returns CDR1 SGHTS and CDR2 YDEGEE. These data come from a study of T cell responses to AZD1222 COVID-19 vaccine. Measured with immunoSEQ multiplex PCR; TCRdb has only the in-frame clones, and not every one. The sample has about 130,000 clones, about 82% seen once. Findings and limits, study-wide: Among vaccine-associated CD4 TCRs, coverage spanned spike, with dominance at 160-218 and 743-854.

This clonotype was sampled from an adult who received the MenACWY meningococcal vaccine as a control. The chain joins TRBV5-8 to TRBJ1-1; 8 bases agree with TRBD1. The sequenced sample was peripheral blood, obtained 28 days after the second dose of the MenACWY control vaccine. Written as DNA, the CDR3 is TGTGCCAGCAGCTTTACACAGGGGGGCACTGAAGCTTTCTTT. The encoded protein is CASSFTQGGTEAFF.